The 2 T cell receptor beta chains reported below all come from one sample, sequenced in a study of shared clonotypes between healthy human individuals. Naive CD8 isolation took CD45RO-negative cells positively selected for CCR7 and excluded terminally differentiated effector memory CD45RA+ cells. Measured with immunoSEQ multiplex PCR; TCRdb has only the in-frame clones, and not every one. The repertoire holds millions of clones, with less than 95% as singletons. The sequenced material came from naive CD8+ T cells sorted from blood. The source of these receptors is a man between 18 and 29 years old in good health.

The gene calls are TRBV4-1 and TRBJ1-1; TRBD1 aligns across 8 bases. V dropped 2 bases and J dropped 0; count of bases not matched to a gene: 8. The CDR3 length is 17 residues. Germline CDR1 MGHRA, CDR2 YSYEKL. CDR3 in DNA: TGCGCCAGCAGCCAACAGGGGGCGTATGGGATGAACACTGAAGCTTTCTTT. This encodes CASSQQGAYGMNTEAFF.

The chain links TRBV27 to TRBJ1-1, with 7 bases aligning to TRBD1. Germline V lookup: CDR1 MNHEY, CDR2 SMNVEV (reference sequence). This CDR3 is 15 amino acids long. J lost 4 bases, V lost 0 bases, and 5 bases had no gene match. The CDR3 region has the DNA TGTGCCAGCAGTTTATCGATTGACAGGGTCACTGAAGCTTTCTTT. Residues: CASSLSIDRVTEAFF.